The TCR beta chain under discussion was sequenced for a study of shared clonotypes between healthy human individuals. Overall study context: The donor group consisted of a couple of women and three men, aged 18 to 49. Whole-study results and caveats: The donor pool, a small one, limited the genetic and exposure-history diversity represented. Clonotypes shared by all four donors outscored non-shared clonotypes in generation probability.

The CDR3 spans 16 residues. Trimming took 2 bases from V and 2 from J; bases not matched to a gene: 6. Germline-derived CDR1 and CDR2 are SGHDT and YYEEEE. Original data processing: In the immunoSEQ data, sequences were junction-only and lacked quality scores, so filtering differed. Clones were read by immunoSEQ multiplex PCR, and TCRdb kept only the in-frame ones, dropping some. The V and J calls and clone size were taken over from that table, and D and trimming were inferred from the DNA. The sample shows 2 million to 2.5 million clones, approximately 95% of them seen only once. Remarks on this clone: Antigen specificity is unknown.

The origin of this receptor is a man between 18 and 29 years old in good health. The sequencing input was naive CD4+ T cells sorted from blood. The subset: CD45RA+ positively selected. The chain employs TRBV5-6 and TRBJ2-1, with 8 bases lining up with TRBD2. The CDR3 nucleotides are TGTGCCAGCAGCTTCTTTGCGGGAGGCCCCTACAATGAGCAGTTCTTC. The encoded protein is CASSFFAGGPYNEQFF.